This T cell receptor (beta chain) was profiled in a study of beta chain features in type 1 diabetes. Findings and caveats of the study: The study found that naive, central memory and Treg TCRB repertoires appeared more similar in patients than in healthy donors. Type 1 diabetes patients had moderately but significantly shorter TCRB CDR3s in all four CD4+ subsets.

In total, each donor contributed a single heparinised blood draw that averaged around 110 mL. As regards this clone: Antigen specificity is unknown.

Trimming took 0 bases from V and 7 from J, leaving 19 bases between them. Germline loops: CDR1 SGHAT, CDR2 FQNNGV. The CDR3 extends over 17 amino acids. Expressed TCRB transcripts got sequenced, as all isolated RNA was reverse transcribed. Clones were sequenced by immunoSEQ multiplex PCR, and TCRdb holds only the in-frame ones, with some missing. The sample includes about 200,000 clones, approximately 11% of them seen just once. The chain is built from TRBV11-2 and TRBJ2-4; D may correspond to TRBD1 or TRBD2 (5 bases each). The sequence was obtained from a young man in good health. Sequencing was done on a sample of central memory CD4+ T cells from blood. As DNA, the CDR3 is TGTGCCAGCAGCTTAGATGGGGCCGGGACCCTAACGAACATTCAGTACTTC. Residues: CASSLDGAGTLTNIQYF.